This T cell receptor (beta chain) was profiled in a study of neurological immune-mediated disorders. Trimming shortened V by 5 bases and J by 3 bases, and 16 bases separated the two germline ends. The CDR3 is made up of 15 amino acids. 5'RACE generated cDNA with 10-nucleotide random UMIs. TCRdb analysed the 5' RACE reads with MiXCR anew, one entry per CDR3 protein. The data show roughly 120,000 distinct CDR3 sequences, roughly 3.2% seen once. Overall study results and limits: The greatest degree of TCR clonal expansion was observed in HTLV-1-associated myelopathy, with the lowest in multiple sclerosis, below that of healthy controls. Sharing of CDR3 amino acid sequences among expanded clones across subjects was absent, suggesting private repertoires in all groups.

At least ten counts were recorded for this clonotype. Antigen: not known. The rearrangement links TRBV12-3 or TRBV12-4 to TRBJ1-1, with D uncertain. The source is a woman aged 25 to 45 with multiple sclerosis. Sequencing input: PBMCs. The DNA of the CDR3 is TGTGCCAGCAGTCAGCCGGGAAAGGGCGACACTGAAGCTTTCTTT. Translating it yields CASSQPGKGDTEAFF.